This TCR beta chain was captured by sequencing in a study of OX40 agonist ivuxolimab in advanced cancers. Whole-study findings and limits: Clonal expansion from baseline to week 6 occurred in both CD4+ and CD8+ T cells. Expanded clones belonging to CD8+ T cells outnumbered, on average, those of CD4+. Partly responding patients at 0.1-3.0 mg/kg showed some of the smallest clonal expansion.

If patients had autoimmune disease history or systemic immunosuppression, they were excluded. The CDR3 length is 13 residues. The V gene's germline CDR1 is SNHLY and CDR2 FYNNEI. V was clipped by 6 bases and J by 1 base, with 9 bases between them. The protocol was immunoSEQ multiplex PCR, while the TCRdb copy is restricted to in-frame clones and leaves out a portion. Found here are 81,000 or so clones, around 89% of them singletons; the top ten hold 0.47%. A note on this clone: Its antigen is currently unknown.

This TCR was sampled from an adult with an advanced solid tumor such as melanoma, head and neck, liver or kidney cancer. V is TRBV2 and J is TRBJ1-2; unclear D gene. Here the sequenced sample was CD4+ or CD8+ T cells sorted from blood, taken in a trial of the OX40 agonist ivuxolimab. This chain's CDR3 is CASSRDGNYGYTF. CDR3 DNA sequence: TGTGCCAGCAGCCGAGACGGTAACTATGGCTACACCTTC.